This T cell receptor beta chain was found in a study of T cell responses to AZD1222 COVID-19 vaccine. Produced via immunoSEQ multiplex PCR; TCRdb's table is partial and in-frame only. The sample holds approximately 120,000 clones; 85% to 90% are singletons and the top ten take around a quarter. From germline, CDR1 is SNHLY and CDR2 FYNNEI. Losses at the gene ends were 3 bases for V and 6 bases for J; bases not matched to a gene: 2. This CDR3 is 14 amino acids long. The receptor was isolated from an adult in good health. This chain links TRBV2 with TRBJ2-7; 13 bases are shared with TRBD2. Sample: peripheral blood, taken on day 0 of AZD1222 vaccination. This CDR3 reads CASSDGLAGAEQYF. The DNA for the CDR3 is TGTGCCAGCAGTGATGGACTAGCGGGGGCCGAGCAGTACTTC.